This T cell receptor (beta chain) stems from a study of T cell responses to AZD1222 COVID-19 vaccine (dated by TCRdb to the early 2020s). At the level of the whole study: A total of approximately 240 trial participants underwent TCR sequencing, of whom some 210 received two doses of AZD1222 and some 25 received two doses of the MenACWY control vaccine. Trial participants were enrolled by age into 18-55, 56-69 and 70-plus year subgroups, with roughly 160, 29 and 62 TCR-sequenced participants respectively. Here is what the overall study found, with its caveats: Conclusions about previously exposed vaccinees are limited because only six or seven AZD1222 recipients were SARS-CoV-2 seropositive at baseline. Most participants were white British and females outnumbered males, and the authors suggested that clonal diversity may have been underestimated. After two AZD1222 doses, spike-specific TCR breadth and depth were significantly higher than at day 0 and than in MenACWY recipients. The 56-69-year group was small, and its depth increase did not reach significance, likely because of low power. Reportedly, close to half of the unique spike-specific TCRs recognized epitopes lying outside the regions that are mutated in the B.1.351 and B.1.1.7 variants. The whole spike protein was spanned by vaccine-associated CD4 TCRs, and dominant responses were seen in regions 160-218 and 743-854. No day 14 peak-response samples were available, so repertoires were characterized only after the peak T cell response.

What this sample's time point label stands for: about 28 days (+/-7) after the second vaccine dose. AZD1222 recipients with second doses at about 4 weeks or about 12 weeks were pooled, because spike-specific TCR depth and breadth did not differ between schedules. Vaccinee samples came from UK trials COV001 and COV002, including a single-blind randomized controlled phase 2/3 trial of AZD1222 (ChAdOx1 nCoV-19) in healthy adults. For TCRbeta chain sequencing, PBMC samples were collected from trial participants at day 0 and at day 28 after the second dose. The CDR3 holds 14 amino acids from the cysteine to the phenylalanine. Just the 42-base CDR3 DNA is kept, in frame starting at base 1. Deletion took 2 bases off V and 5 bases off J, with a span of 12 bases between the germline ends. Via the germline V gene, CDR1 is SGHRS and CDR2 YFSETQ. Comments on this clone: It lacks a known antigen. Base qualities are missing; no much larger clone stands one base away.

The CDR3 regions of human TCRbeta chains were analyzed by immunosequencing. As for the authors' bioinformatics: Repertoire TCRs were checked for matches against a reference library of SARS-CoV-2-specific TCRs that had been generated using the MIRA antigen-specificity platform. Breadth meant the fraction of unique TCRs that were SARS-CoV-2-associated, whereas depth meant the fraction of total T cells that were SARS-CoV-2-associated. Using the MIRA data, each spike-specific TCR was mapped to the spike region that the TCR reacts to and placed in a CD4 or CD8 class. Log10-transformed breadth and depth values were compared by one-way ANOVA with Sidak's multiple comparisons tests. TCRdb retrieved this table from immuneACCESS and kept in-frame rearrangements only. Not all clones are present; in checked studies, unresolved V genes account for under half, and no reason is known for the remainder. V and J calls and clone size follow that table, whereas D and trimming were derived from the DNA. Present in this sample are about 160,000 clones, 70% to 90% of which were seen just once. Together, the top ten hold roughly 4% of the sample.

The sequence joins TRBV5-1 to TRBJ2-3; the D element could tentatively be TRBD1 or TRBD2, as 5 bases agree for each. This sequence originates from an adult who received the AZD1222 COVID-19 vaccine. The sequences come from peripheral blood, collected 28 days after the second AZD1222 dose. The CDR3 here reads CASSFTGLVDTQYF. The base sequence is TGCGCCAGCAGCTTTACGGGGCTGGTAGATACGCAGTATTTT.